These 2 T cell receptor beta chains came from one sample sequenced in a study of blood T cells in healthy people across ages. Sample-barcoded 5' priming and a J-beta primer mix drove a second PCR of roughly 6 to 12 cycles. TCRdb processed the 5' RACE reads anew with MiXCR; each CDR3 protein has one entry. Altogether under 700,000 distinct CDR3 sequences are present, less than 25% being singletons, with the ten largest covering 8.5% to 9.5%. This sample also appeared in a second study, on T cells of mothers and their children.

Sequenced input: blood. The receptors originated from a boy younger than 18 in good health.

The chain joins TRBV2 to TRBJ2-5, with TRBD2 identical over 12 bases. The DNA end favors TRBJ2-1, so the J call may be wrong. CDR1 SNHLY and CDR2 FYNNEI come from the germline V gene. This CDR3 is 21 amino acids long. In DNA, the CDR3 is TGTGCCAGCAGTGAAGCCTTGCGGGGAACTAGCGGGAGGACCCTAATGAATGAGCAGTTCTTC. Translation gives CASSEALRGTSGRTLMNEQFF.

This clonotype has just a few counts. The chain carries TRBV4-1 and TRBJ2-7; D not certain. Germline CDR1 and CDR2: MGHRA and YSYEKL. The length of the CDR3 is 13 residues. V lost 2 bases, J lost 7 bases, and 12 bases lay in between. The chain's CDR3 is CASSQSLREEQYF. CDR3 sequence (DNA): TGCGCCAGCAGCCAAAGCCTAAGGGAAGAGCAGTACTTC.